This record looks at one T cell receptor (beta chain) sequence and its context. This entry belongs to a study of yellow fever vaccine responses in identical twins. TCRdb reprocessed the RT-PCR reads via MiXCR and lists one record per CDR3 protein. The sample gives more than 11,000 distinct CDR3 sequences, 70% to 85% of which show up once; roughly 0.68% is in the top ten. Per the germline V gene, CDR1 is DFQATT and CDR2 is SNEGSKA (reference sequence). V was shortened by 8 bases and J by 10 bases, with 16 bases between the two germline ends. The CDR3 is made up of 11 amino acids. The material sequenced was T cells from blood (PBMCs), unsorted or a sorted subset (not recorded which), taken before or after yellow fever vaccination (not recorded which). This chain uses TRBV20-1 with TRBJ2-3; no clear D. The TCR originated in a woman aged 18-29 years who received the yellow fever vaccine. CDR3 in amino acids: CSTPLGFAQYF. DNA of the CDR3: TGCAGTACCCCTCTGGGCTTTGCGCAGTATTTT.